The following is a TCR beta chain sequence with its context. This sample is part of a study of cytomegalovirus exposure and HLA in healthy donors. Losses at the gene ends were 1 base for V and 0 bases for J; bases not matched to a gene: 16. The CDR3 covers 21 residues. Germline V lookup: CDR1 PRHDT, CDR2 FYEKMQ (reference sequence). The PCR had 60 Vbeta and 13 Jbeta primers. The method was immunoSEQ multiplex PCR; TCRdb's version includes in-frame clones alone and lacks a portion of them. The sample records roughly 130,000 clones, roughly 77% being singletons. The TCR sequence derives from a man aged 25-45 years in good health and CMV-seronegative. This chain joins TRBV13 and TRBJ2-3, with TRBD2 matching 10 bases. The specimen sequenced was PBMCs. The CDR3 reads CASSLESGGAPYPTSTDTQYF. The CDR3 bases are TGTGCCAGCAGCTTAGAGAGCGGGGGGGCCCCCTATCCAACTAGCACAGATACGCAGTATTTT. Combining the CDR3 with reference TRBV13 and TRBJ2-3 gives the whole variable domain AAGVIQSPRHLIKEKRETATLKCYPIPRHDTVYWYQQGPGQDPQFLISFYEKMQSDKGSIPDRFSAQQFSDYHSELNMSSLELGDSALYFCASSLESGGAPYPTSTDTQYFGPGTRLTVL.